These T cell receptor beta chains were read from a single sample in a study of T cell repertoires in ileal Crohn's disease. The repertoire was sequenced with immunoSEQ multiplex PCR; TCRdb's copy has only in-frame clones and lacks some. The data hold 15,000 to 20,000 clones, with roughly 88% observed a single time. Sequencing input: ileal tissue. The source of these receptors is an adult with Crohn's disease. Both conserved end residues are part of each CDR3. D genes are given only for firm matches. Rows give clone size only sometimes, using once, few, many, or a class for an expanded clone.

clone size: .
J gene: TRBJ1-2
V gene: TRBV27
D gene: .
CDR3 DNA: TGTGCCAGCACCTCTAGGCGGGGGGAACTGGGCTACACCTTC
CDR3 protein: CASTSRRGELGYTF

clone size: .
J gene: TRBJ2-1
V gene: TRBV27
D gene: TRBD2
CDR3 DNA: TGTGCCAGCAGTTTGGGTAGCGGGAGGGCCTACAATGAGCAGTTCTTC
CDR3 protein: CASSLGSGRAYNEQFF

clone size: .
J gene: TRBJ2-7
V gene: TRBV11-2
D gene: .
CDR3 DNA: TGTGCCAGCAGCTTAGTGAGGGGGAGCTCCTACGAGCAGTACTTC
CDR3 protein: CASSLVRGSSYEQYF

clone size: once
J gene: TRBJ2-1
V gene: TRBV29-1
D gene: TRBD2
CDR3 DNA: TGCAGCGCGGGACTAGCGGGAGGGGGTGAGCAGTTCTTC
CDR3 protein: CSAGLAGGGEQFF

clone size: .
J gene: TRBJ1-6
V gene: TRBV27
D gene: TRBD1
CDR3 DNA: TGTGCCAGCAGTCTTACAGGGGGCCCATTTCCACCCCTCCACTTT
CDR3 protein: CASSLTGGPFPPLHF

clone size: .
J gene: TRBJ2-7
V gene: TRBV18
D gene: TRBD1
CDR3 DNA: TGTGCCAGCTCACCGACAGGGGGATCCTACGAGCAGTACTTC
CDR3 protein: CASSPTGGSYEQYF

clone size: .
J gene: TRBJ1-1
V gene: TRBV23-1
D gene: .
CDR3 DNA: TGCGCCAGCAGTCAATTTTCCACAGTAAGGTACACTGAAGCTTTCTTT
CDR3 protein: CASSQFSTVRYTEAFF

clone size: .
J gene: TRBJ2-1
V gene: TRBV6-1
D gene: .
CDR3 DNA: TGTGCCAGCAGTAGGGAGCCCTACAATGAGCAGTTCTTC
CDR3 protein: CASSREPYNEQFF

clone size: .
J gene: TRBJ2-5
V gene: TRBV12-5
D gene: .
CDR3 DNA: TGTGCTAGTGGTTTGCCCCTAGCGACCCAGTACTTC
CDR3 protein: CASGLPLATQYF

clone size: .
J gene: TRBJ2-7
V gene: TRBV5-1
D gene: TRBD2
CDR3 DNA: TGCGCCAGCAACACTAGCGTACCGTGCTCCTACGAGCAGTACTTC
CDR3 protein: CASNTSVPCSYEQYF

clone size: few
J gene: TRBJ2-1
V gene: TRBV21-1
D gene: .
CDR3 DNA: TGTGCCAGCAGCCAGATAAACCCCTTGCAAAAACCCCTAGCGGGAGTTTGTTATGAGCAGTTCTTC
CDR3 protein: CASSQINPLQKPLAGVCYEQFF

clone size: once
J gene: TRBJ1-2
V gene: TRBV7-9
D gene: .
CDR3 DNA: TGTGCCAGCAGCGGCTACAGGGCCTCTAACTATGGCTACACCTTC
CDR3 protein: CASSGYRASNYGYTF

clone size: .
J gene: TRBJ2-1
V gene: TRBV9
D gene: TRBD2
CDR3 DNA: TGTGCCAGCAGCGTAAAGTCTAGCGGGAGTCCTGAGCAGTTCTTC
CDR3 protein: CASSVKSSGSPEQFF

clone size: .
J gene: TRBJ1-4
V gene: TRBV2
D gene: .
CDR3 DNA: TGTGCCAGCAGTAAAGGGGGACAATATGAAAAACTGTTTTTT
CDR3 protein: CASSKGGQYEKLFF

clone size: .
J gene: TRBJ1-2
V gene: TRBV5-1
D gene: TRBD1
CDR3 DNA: TGCGCCAGCAGCATGGGACAGGGGACTAACTATGGCTACACCTTC
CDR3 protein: CASSMGQGTNYGYTF

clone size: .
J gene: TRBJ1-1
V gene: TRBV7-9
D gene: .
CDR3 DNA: TGTGCCAGCAGCCCCTTATTTAGGGTTCAGGGCACTGAAGCTTTCTTT
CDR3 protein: CASSPLFRVQGTEAFF

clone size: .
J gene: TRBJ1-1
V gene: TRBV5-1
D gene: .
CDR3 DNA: TGCGCCAGCAGCCCAGCTACCGGGGGGCTGCCGAACACTGAAGCTTTCTTT
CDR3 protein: CASSPATGGLPNTEAFF

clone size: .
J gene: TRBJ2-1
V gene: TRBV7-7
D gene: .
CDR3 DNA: TGTGCTAGCAGCTATACACAGGACAATGAGCAGTTCTTC
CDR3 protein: CASSYTQDNEQFF

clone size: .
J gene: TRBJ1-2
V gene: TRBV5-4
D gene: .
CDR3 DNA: TGTGCCAGCAGCTTGGGGACTGAGATTTGGGGCTACACCTTC
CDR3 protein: CASSLGTEIWGYTF

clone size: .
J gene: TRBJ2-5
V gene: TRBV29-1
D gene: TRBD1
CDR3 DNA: TGCAGCACAGGGACAGGGGCTGGGGAGACCCAGTACTTC
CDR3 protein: CSTGTGAGETQYF

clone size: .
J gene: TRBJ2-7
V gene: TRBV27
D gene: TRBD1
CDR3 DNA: TGTGCCAGCAGTTTGCTACCCGGGACAGCCTACGAGCAGTACTTC
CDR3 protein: CASSLLPGTAYEQYF

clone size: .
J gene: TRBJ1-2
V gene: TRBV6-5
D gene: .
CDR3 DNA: TGTGCCAGCAGTTACAGGGGAGAGGGGGTTAACTATGGCTACACCTTC
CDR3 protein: CASSYRGEGVNYGYTF

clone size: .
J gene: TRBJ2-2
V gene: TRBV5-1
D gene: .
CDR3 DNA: TGCGCCAGCGGGGACACGGACACCGGGGAGCTGTTTTTT
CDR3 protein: CASGDTDTGELFF

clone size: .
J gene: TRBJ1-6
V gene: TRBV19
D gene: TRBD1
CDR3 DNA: TGTGCCAGCACCGGAGACAGGGTCTATAATTCACCCCTCCACTTT
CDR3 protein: CASTGDRVYNSPLHF

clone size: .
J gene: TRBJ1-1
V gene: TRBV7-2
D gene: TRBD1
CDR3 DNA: TGTGCCAGCAGCCTATGGACAGGGAGGAACACTGAAGCTTTCTTT
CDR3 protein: CASSLWTGRNTEAFF

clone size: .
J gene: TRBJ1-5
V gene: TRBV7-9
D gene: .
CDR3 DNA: TGTGCCAGCAGCACAGCCGGGACAACAAATCAGCCCCAGCATTTT
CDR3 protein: CASSTAGTTNQPQHF

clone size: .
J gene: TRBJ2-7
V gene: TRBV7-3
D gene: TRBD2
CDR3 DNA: TGTGCCAGCAGCCGCGCGGGAGGGCCTATGAGCGAGCAGTACTTC
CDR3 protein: CASSRAGGPMSEQYF

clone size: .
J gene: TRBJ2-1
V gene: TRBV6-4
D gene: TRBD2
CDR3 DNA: TGTGCCAGCCCGCGACTAGCGGGAGGGTCCTACAATGAGCAGTTCTTC
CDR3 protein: CASPRLAGGSYNEQFF

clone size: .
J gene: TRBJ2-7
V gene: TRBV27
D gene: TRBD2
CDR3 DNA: TGTGCCAGCAGTTTATCCGCCTTTACTAGCGGACTTTCGTCGGGGGAGCAGTACTTC
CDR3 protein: CASSLSAFTSGLSSGEQYF

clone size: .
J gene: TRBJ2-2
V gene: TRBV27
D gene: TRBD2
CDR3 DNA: TGTGCCAGCAGTTTGTCTGGGACTAGCGGGGCGGGGGAGCTGTTTTTT
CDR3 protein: CASSLSGTSGAGELFF

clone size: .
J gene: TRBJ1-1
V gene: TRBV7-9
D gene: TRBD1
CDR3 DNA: TGTGCCAGCAGCTCCAGGGGGGAAGCTTTCTTT
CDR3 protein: CASSSRGEAFF

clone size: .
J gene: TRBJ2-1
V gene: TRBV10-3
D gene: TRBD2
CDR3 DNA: TGTGCCATCAGTGAGGAGACTAGCGGACTAAATGAGCAGTTCTTC
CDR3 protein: CAISEETSGLNEQFF

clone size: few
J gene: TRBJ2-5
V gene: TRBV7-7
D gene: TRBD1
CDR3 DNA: TGTGCTAGCAGCTTACGACAGGGTGGCAAAGAGACCCAGTACTTC
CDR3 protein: CASSLRQGGKETQYF

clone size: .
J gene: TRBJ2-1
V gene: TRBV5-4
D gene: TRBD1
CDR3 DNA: TGTGCCAGCAGCTACGGGGGACAGGGGGCGGACAATGAGCAGTTCTTC
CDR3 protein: CASSYGGQGADNEQFF

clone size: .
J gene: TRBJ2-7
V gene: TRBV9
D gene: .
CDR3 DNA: TGTGCCAGCAGCGTAGGACAGCAAACCTACGAGCAGTACTTC
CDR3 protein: CASSVGQQTYEQYF

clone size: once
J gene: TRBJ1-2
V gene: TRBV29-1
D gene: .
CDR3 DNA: TGCAGCGTTGACGCCGGGGAAGCCTATGGCTACACCTTC
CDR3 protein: CSVDAGEAYGYTF

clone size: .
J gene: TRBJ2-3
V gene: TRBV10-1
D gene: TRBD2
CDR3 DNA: TGCGCCAGCAGTTTGACTAGCGGGAGTACAGATACGCAGTATTTT
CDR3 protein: CASSLTSGSTDTQYF

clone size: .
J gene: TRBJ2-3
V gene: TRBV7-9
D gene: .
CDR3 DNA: TGTGCCAGCGGGAGTACAGATACGCAGTATTTT
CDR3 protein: CASGSTDTQYF

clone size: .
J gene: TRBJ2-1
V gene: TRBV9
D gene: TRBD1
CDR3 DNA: TGTGCCAGCAGCGTATGGACAGGGGAGGCCAACAATGAGCAGTTCTTC
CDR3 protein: CASSVWTGEANNEQFF

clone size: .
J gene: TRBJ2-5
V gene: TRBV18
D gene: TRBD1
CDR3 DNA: TGTGCCAGCTCACCGTCATCAGGGGGTAGGGAGACCCAGTACTTC
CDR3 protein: CASSPSSGGRETQYF

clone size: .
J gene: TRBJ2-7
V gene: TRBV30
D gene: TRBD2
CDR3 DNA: TGTGCCTGGGGACTAGCGGGAACCTACGAGCAGTACTTC
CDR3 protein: CAWGLAGTYEQYF

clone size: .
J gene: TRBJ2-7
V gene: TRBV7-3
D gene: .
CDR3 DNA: TGTGCCAGCAGCCCTCCAGAGGACGAGCAGTACTTC
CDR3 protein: CASSPPEDEQYF

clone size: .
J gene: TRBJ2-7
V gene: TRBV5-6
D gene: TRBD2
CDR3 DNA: TGTGCCAGCAGCCCGGGGGGGTACGAGCAGTACTTC
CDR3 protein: CASSPGGYEQYF

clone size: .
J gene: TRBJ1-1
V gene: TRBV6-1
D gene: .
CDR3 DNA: TGTGCCAGTCGAGCGCGTGTGAACACTGAAGCTTTCTTT
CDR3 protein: CASRARVNTEAFF

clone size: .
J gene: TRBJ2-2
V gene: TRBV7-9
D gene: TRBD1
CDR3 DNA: TGTGCCAGCAGCTCGGGACAGGGGTACCCCGGGGAGCTGTTTTTT
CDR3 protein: CASSSGQGYPGELFF

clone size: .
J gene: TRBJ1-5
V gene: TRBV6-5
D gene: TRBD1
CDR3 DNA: TGTGCCAGCAGTTCTGGACAGGGCTTGAGCAATCAGCCCCAGCATTTT
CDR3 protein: CASSSGQGLSNQPQHF

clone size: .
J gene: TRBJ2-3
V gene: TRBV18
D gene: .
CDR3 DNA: TGTGCCAGCTCACCAAGGGGGACAGATACGCAGTATTTT
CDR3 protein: CASSPRGTDTQYF

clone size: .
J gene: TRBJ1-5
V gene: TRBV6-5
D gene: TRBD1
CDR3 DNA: TGTGCCACCAGACGGACAGGGGGCAATCAGCCCCAGCATTTT
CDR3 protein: CATRRTGGNQPQHF

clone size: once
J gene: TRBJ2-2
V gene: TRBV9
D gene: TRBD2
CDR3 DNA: TGTGCCAGCAGCGTAGAAGCGGGAGTATTCACCGGGGAGCTGTTTTTT
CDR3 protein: CASSVEAGVFTGELFF

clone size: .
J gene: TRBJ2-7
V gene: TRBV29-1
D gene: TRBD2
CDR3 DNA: TGCAGCGTTGGGGGAGTACTAGCGGAGGCGTCAGATGAGAACGAGCAGTACTTC
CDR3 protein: CSVGGVLAEASDENEQYF

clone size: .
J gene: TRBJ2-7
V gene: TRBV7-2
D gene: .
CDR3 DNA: TGTGCCAGCAGCCAACCACCGGACGAGCAGTACTTC
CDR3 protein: CASSQPPDEQYF

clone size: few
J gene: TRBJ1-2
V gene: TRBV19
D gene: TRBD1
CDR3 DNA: TGTGCCAGTAGTAGAGGTGACAGGGGTGGCTACACCTTC
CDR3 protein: CASSRGDRGGYTF

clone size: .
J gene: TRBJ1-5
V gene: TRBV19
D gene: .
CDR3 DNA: TGTGCCAGTAGTAAGGTGACAGATAGCAATCAGCCCCAGCATTTT
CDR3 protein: CASSKVTDSNQPQHF